The TCR beta chain described here comes from a study of T cell responses to AZD1222 COVID-19 vaccine. On this clone: Its antigen is undetermined.

Study-level points and caveats: There were repertoire samples only from the period after the peak T cell response.

The CDR3 consists of 14 residues. From germline, CDR1 is LNHDA and CDR2 SQIVND (reference sequence). Trimming pared 7 bases from V and 4 bases from J, leaving 13 bases between. Profiling relied on immunoSEQ multiplex PCR, and the TCRdb table lists in-frame clones only, not all of them. This repertoire shows about 200,000 clones, roughly 92% found once; its top ten account for 1% to 1.5%. The chain links TRBV19 to TRBJ1-4; TRBD1 might be the D (5 bases). Sequencing was performed on peripheral blood, taken on day 0 of AZD1222 vaccination. The receptor's source is an adult in good health. The CDR3, as DNA: TGTGCCAGTAAACCCCGGGGGGATAATGAAAAACTGTTTTTT. This encodes CASKPRGDNEKLFF.